One sample yielded the 27 T cell receptor beta chains listed below, sequenced in a study of identical twins. One entry per CDR3 protein results from TCRdb running MiXCR on the 5' RACE reads. Here the sample spans around 250,000 distinct CDR3 sequences, more than 9.5% being singletons. These data were also reused for a study on yellow fever vaccine responses in identical twins.

Material for sequencing was memory (CD45RO+) T cells sorted from blood. These receptors all stem from a woman between 18 and 30 years old in good health.

This clonotype was recorded a few times. The chain employs TRBV5-5 and TRBJ1-1; D is unresolved. Germline-derived CDR1 and CDR2 are SGHKS and YYEKEE (reference sequence). The CDR3 is 12 residues long. The V end lost 4 bases, the J end lost 5 bases, and 9 bases lay between the germline ends. The CDR3 loop is CASSVKGTEAFF. CDR3 nucleotide sequence: TGTGCCAGCAGCGTGAAGGGAACTGAAGCTTTCTTT.

This clonotype was detected a few times. The chain recombines TRBV11-2 with TRBJ2-5; D is undetermined. This CDR3 has 15 amino acids. Trimming removed 5 bases at V and 0 bases at J, with 13 bases between. From germline, CDR1 is SGHAT and CDR2 FQNNGV. CDR3 DNA sequence: TGTGCCAGCAGCCTCGGAGTGGCAGACCAAGAGACCCAGTACTTC. Residues: CASSLGVADQETQYF.

There are a few counts of this clonotype. The V and J genes are TRBV12-3 or TRBV12-4 and TRBJ2-1; 8 positions agree with TRBD2. This CDR3 has 11 amino acids. The junction had 2 bases not matched to a gene; V was cut back by 6 bases and J by 10 bases. Here the CDR3 reads CASRSGGEQFF. The CDR3 nucleotides are TGTGCCAGCAGAAGCGGGGGCGAGCAGTTCTTC.

This clonotype was observed a handful of times. The CDR3 region is CASSSFRDREYNEQFF. The CDR3 DNA follows: TGTGCCAGCAGTTCCTTCCGGGACAGGGAGTACAATGAGCAGTTCTTC. The chain joins TRBV28 to TRBJ2-1; 9 bases map to TRBD1. The CDR3 is made up of 16 amino acids. Germline V gene lookup returns CDR1 MDHEN and CDR2 SYDVKM. V was clipped by 4 bases and J by 4 bases; unmatched bases: 8.

The chain uses TRBV7-2 and TRBJ1-2, with D uncertain. CDR1 and CDR2 from the germline V gene are SGHTA and FQGNSA. The CDR3 is made up of 14 amino acids. Trimming took off 1 base at V and 4 bases at J, with 10 bases between the two ends. The CDR3: CASSLERPAYGYTF. The CDR3, as DNA: TGTGCCAGCAGCTTAGAGAGGCCAGCCTATGGCTACACCTTC. Looking up the rest from reference TRBV7-2 and TRBJ1-2 gives the full variable domain: GAGVSQSPSNKVTEKGKDVELRCDPISGHTALYWYRQSLGQGLEFLIYFQGNSAPDKSGLPSDRFSAERTGGSVSTLTIQRTQQEDSAVYLCASSLERPAYGYTFGSGTRLTVV.

This chain connects TRBV27 to TRBJ2-1, with 11 nucleotides matching TRBD2. After removal of 5 bases from V and 7 bases from J, the junction contained 10 bases not matched to a gene. Germline assignment: CDR1 MNHEY and CDR2 SMNVEV (reference sequence). CDR3 length equals 16 residues. The chain's CDR3 is CASSPQGSGRANEQFF. CDR3 DNA: TGTGCCAGCAGTCCGCAAGGTAGCGGGAGGGCGAATGAGCAGTTCTTC.

This CDR3 is CSAARQGAGETQYF. The CDR3, as DNA: TGCAGTGCTGCCCGACAGGGGGCGGGGGAGACCCAGTACTTC. The V call is TRBV20-1, the J call TRBJ2-5, with 10 nucleotides matching TRBD1. V lost 5 bases to trimming and J lost 5 bases; unmatched junction nucleotides: 8. This CDR3 has 14 residues. CDR1 is DFQATT, CDR2 SNEGSKA, per germline (reference sequence).

The table lists this clonotype with a few counts. The V and J genes are TRBV4-2 and TRBJ2-2; D tentatively fits TRBD1 or TRBD2 (6 bases each). Per the germline V gene, CDR1 is LGHNA and CDR2 is YNFKEQ. The CDR3 is 17 amino acids. V lost 0 bases and J lost 4, with 15 bases in between. CDR3 DNA: TGTGCCAGCAGCCAAGATCCAGCCAGGGGAGGCACCGGGGAGCTGTTTTTT. Translating gives CASSQDPARGGTGELFF.

The CDR3 nucleotides are TGCAGCGTGAAAAAAGGGACTAGCGGAGGATTGGGGACCCAGTACTTC. This translates into CSVKKGTSGGLGTQYF. The V call is TRBV29-1, the J call TRBJ2-5; 11 bases fit TRBD2. J gave up 7 bases and V 6 bases, and 16 bases lay outside the gene matches. The CDR3 length is 16 residues. Germline V CDR1 and CDR2: SQVTM, ANQGSEA.

This sequence joins TRBV10-1 and TRBJ2-4; D is unclear. Trimming stripped 0 bases from V and 1 base from J, with 10 bases between. CDR3 length equals 16 residues. Germline V gene sequence: CDR1 WNHNN, CDR2 SYGVQD (reference sequence). The CDR3 DNA reads TGCGCCAGCAGTGAGTCGACTCATACGGCCAAAAACATTCAGTACTTC. As protein: CASSESTHTAKNIQYF.

This clonotype was picked up a small number of times. CDR3 region: CASSKQTFYEQYF. In nucleotides, the CDR3 is TGTGCCAGTAGTAAACAGACCTTCTACGAGCAGTACTTC. The chain uses TRBV19 and TRBJ2-7; no clear D. Trimming pared 4 bases from V and 3 bases from J, leaving 10 bases between. CDR3 length: 13 residues. From germline, CDR1 is LNHDA and CDR2 SQIVND (reference sequence). Drawing the rest from reference TRBV19 and TRBJ2-7, the complete variable domain is DGGITQSPKYLFRKEGQNVTLSCEQNLNHDAMYWYRQDPGQGLRLIYYSQIVNDFQKGDIAEGYSVSREKKESFPLTVTSAQKNPTAFYLCASSKQTFYEQYFGPGTRLTVT.

The chain joins TRBV6-4 to TRBJ2-2; TRBD2 might be the D (5 bases). V lost 3 bases and J 6 bases, leaving 8 bases between the germline ends. This CDR3 spans 13 amino acids. Germline V lookup: CDR1 MRHNA, CDR2 SNTAGT. CDR3 loop: CASSDRTAGELFF. CDR3 nucleotide sequence: TGTGCCAGCAGTGATCGGACTGCCGGGGAGCTGTTTTTT.

A few counts support this clonotype. This sequence joins TRBV20-1 and TRBJ2-2; D not certain. The CDR3 covers 14 residues. V lost 0 bases and J 7 bases, leaving 12 bases between the germline ends. Germline-derived CDR1 and CDR2 are DFQATT and SNEGSKA (reference sequence). CDR3 amino acids: CSARDSQSFGELFF. CDR3 coding DNA: TGCAGTGCTAGAGATAGCCAGTCGTTCGGGGAGCTGTTTTTT.

This clonotype was recorded a few times. The J gene is TRBJ1-5, the V gene TRBV27; 9 nucleotides align to TRBD1. V was pared by 4 bases and J by 4 bases, with 5 bases of the junction left unmatched. Germline V gene data show CDR1 as MNHEY and CDR2 as SMNVEV (reference sequence). The CDR3 runs 15 residues. The CDR3 is CASSSGQGKNQPQHF. In nucleotides, the CDR3 is TGTGCCAGCAGTTCGGGACAGGGTAAGAATCAGCCCCAGCATTTT.

V and J are TRBV12-2 and TRBJ2-7; TRBD1, as called in the table, went unchecked against the DNA. TRBV12-2 is annotated as a pseudogene. CDR3 length: 16 residues. CDR3 sequence: CASRLPPKVGGHEQYF. The CDR3 nucleotides read TGTGCAAGTCGCTTACCCCCCAAAGTAGGGGGTCACGAGCAGTACTTC.

The chain couples TRBV6-1 to TRBJ2-5; 7 nucleotides line up with TRBD2. The CDR3 runs 15 residues. Trimming at V came to 4 bases and at J to 5 bases, leaving 10 bases not matched to a gene. CDR1 is MNHNS, CDR2 SASEGT, per germline. CDR3 DNA sequence: TGTGCCAGCAGTGGTGGACTAGAGGTGGGGGAGACCCAGTACTTC. Amino acids: CASSGGLEVGETQYF.

The chain couples TRBV28 to TRBJ2-7, with TRBD1 matching 8 bases. This CDR3 region has 16 residues. Losses at the gene ends were 2 bases for V and 7 bases for J; bases not matched to a gene: 13. CDR1 is MDHEN, CDR2 SYDVKM, per germline. The CDR3 is CASSLTSTGARGEQYF. The CDR3 nucleotides read TGTGCCAGCAGTTTAACGTCGACAGGGGCCCGGGGTGAGCAGTACTTC.

This clonotype showed up just a few times. The V gene is TRBV3-1, the J gene TRBJ2-6; no clear D gene. V was pared by 5 bases and J by 0 bases, with 5 bases between. CDR1 and CDR2 from the germline V gene are LGHDT and YNNKEL (reference sequence). The CDR3 is made up of 14 amino acids. For the CDR3, the DNA is TGTGCCAGCAGCGTGGGCTCTGGGGCCAACGTCCTGACTTTC. Its translation is CASSVGSGANVLTF.

The chain links TRBV7-6 to TRBJ2-5, with TRBD1 matching over 9 bases. After removal of 3 bases from V and 0 bases from J, the junction contained 8 bases not matched to a gene. The CDR3 consists of 17 residues. CDR1 SGHVS and CDR2 FNYEAQ come from the germline V gene. In DNA form, the CDR3 reads TGTGCCAGCAGCTTTAGAGGGAGACAGGGGGACCAAGAGACCCAGTACTTC. Residues: CASSFRGRQGDQETQYF.

This clonotype has ten or more counts. The chain is built from TRBV7-2 and TRBJ2-7; 10 positions agree with TRBD2. This CDR3 has 13 amino acids. The V gene's germline CDR1 is SGHTA and CDR2 FQGNSA. The V segment lost 3 bases and the J segment 12 bases; nucleotides outside the gene matches: 8. The CDR3 loop reads CASSLGLASEVYF. CDR3 coding DNA: TGTGCCAGCAGCTTGGGACTAGCGTCGGAGGTGTACTTC.

V gene TRBV9 combines with J gene TRBJ2-5; the match to TRBD1 covers 8 bases. The trim removed 0 bases at V and 5 bases at J, leaving 18 bases unmatched. This CDR3 spans 19 amino acids. Per the germline V gene, CDR1 is SGDLS and CDR2 is YYNGEE. CDR3 nucleotides: TGTGCCAGCAGCGTAGTGGCAGGGGGCGTTGGGAGCGTTTGGGAGACCCAGTACTTC. Translating it yields CASSVVAGGVGSVWETQYF.

The chain joins TRBV28 to TRBJ2-2; D is uncertain. V was clipped by 3 bases and J by 3 bases, with 8 bases between them. CDR3 length equals 14 residues. Per germline, CDR1 MDHEN and CDR2 SYDVKM. The CDR3 coding sequence is TGTGCCAGCAGTTTGGAACAGTACACCGGGGAGCTGTTTTTT. As protein: CASSLEQYTGELFF.

This clonotype has only a few counts. The chain employs TRBV19 and TRBJ2-6, with 9 bases lining up with TRBD2. Germline V lookup: CDR1 LNHDA, CDR2 SQIVND (reference sequence). This CDR3 contains 19 residues. J was trimmed by 0 bases and V by 1 base; bases with no gene match: 7. As DNA, the CDR3 is TGTGCCAGTAGTATAGCGGGCCTAGCGGGACTCTCTGGGGCCAACGTCCTGACTTTC. This gives the protein CASSIAGLAGLSGANVLTF.

In this sample, this clonotype turned up many times. The V and J genes are TRBV3-1 and TRBJ1-1; D is unclear. The CDR3 length is 12 residues. The V and J ends lost 4 bases and 7 bases respectively, with 10 bases between them. Looked up from germline, CDR1 is LGHDT and CDR2 is YNNKEL (reference sequence). This CDR3 is CASSPGASEAFF. CDR3 bases: TGTGCCAGCAGCCCAGGAGCTAGTGAAGCTTTCTTT.

This clonotype occurred a few times. The chain combines TRBV6-1 with TRBJ2-2; 9 bases line up with TRBD1. With 6 bases clipped from V and 2 bases from J, the junction kept 7 bases outside the gene matches. From germline, CDR1 is MNHNS and CDR2 SASEGT. The CDR3 extends over 16 amino acids. The CDR3 loop reads CASRDTGGLNTGELFF. The CDR3 DNA sequence: TGTGCCAGCAGAGATACAGGGGGCCTTAACACCGGGGAGCTGTTTTTT.

The chain carries TRBV20-1 and TRBJ2-7; 8 nucleotides match TRBD1. Germline V gene sequence: CDR1 DFQATT, CDR2 SNEGSKA (reference sequence). CDR3 length: 14 amino acids. Trimming at V came to 2 bases and at J to 0 bases, leaving 3 bases not matched to a gene. The CDR3 protein is CSARRGQASYEQYF. The CDR3 DNA is TGCAGTGCTAGAAGGGGACAGGCCTCCTACGAGCAGTACTTC.

This chain joins TRBV25-1 and TRBJ1-1; 9 bases align to TRBD1. The ends lost 6 bases at V and 1 base at J; junction bases unmatched: 0. The CDR3 consists of 13 residues. Germline V gene sequence: CDR1 MGHDK, CDR2 SYGVNS. The CDR3 spells CASRGQGNTEAFF. CDR3 bases: TGTGCCAGCAGGGGACAGGGGAACACTGAAGCTTTCTTT.